This T cell receptor (beta chain) emerged from a study of blood T cell repertoires in COVID-19. Across the study: The study drew acute and convalescent COVID-19 samples from the United States, Italy and Spain.

Method: immunoSEQ multiplex PCR; TCRdb's copy keeps in-frame clones and lacks some. The sample lists 350,000 or so clones, about 91% occurring once. The germline CDR1 and CDR2 sequences are SQVTM and ANQGSEA. The CDR3 has 16 residues. The germline V and J ends were trimmed by 7 bases and 0 bases, with 21 bases remaining between them. Sequencing input: peripheral blood. The receptor's source is a woman under 40 with COVID-19, enrolled during active disease. V usage is TRBV29-1 and J usage is TRBJ2-5, with TRBD2 as a possible D gene (8 bases). The CDR3 coding sequence is TGCAGCGCCTGCGGGGGGACAGAGGGGGACCAAGAGACCCAGTACTTC. Protein product: CSACGGTEGDQETQYF.